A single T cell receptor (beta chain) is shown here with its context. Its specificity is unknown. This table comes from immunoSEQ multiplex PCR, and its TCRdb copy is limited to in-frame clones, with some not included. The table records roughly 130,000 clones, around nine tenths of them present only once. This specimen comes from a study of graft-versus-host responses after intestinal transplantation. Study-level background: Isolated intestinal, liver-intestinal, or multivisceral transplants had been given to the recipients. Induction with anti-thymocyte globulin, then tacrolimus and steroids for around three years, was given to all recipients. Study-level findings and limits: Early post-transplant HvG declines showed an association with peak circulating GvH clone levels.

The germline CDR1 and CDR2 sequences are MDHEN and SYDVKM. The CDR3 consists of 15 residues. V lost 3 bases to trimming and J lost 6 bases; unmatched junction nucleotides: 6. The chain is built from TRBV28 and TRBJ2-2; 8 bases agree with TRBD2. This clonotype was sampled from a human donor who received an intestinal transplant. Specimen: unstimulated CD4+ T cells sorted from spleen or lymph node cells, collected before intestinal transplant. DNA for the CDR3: TGTGCCAGCAGTTTCGGGACTAGGGTGTCCGGGGAGCTGTTTTTT. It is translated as CASSFGTRVSGELFF.